Sequencing of this TCR beta chain was carried out in a study of monozygotic twins with inflammatory bowel disease (dated by TCRdb to 2018 to 2020). Regarding the research as a whole: In total, roughly 30 monozygotic twin pairs made up the full study: 19 Danish pairs, all IBD-discordant, plus nine German pairs, of which four were IBD-concordant and five were IBD-discordant. The search for disease-associated traits relied mainly on comparing, within discordant pairs, IBD patients with their genetically identical healthy co-twins. Each individual had, on average, about 151 000 unique TCRalpha sequences and 181 000 unique TCRbeta sequences available for analysis. What the authors observed across the whole study: No difference in repertoire similarity was observed between concordant and discordant twins, possibly owing to limited statistical power. TCRbeta repertoire diversity, by inverse Simpson index, was decreased in IBD patients compared with their healthy co-twins. Because patients were on differing immunosuppressive treatments, the repertoires may have picked up extra background noise and inter-individual variability. Compared with healthy twins, IBD patients had fewer clonotypes in common with other individuals, a difference most pronounced in patients showing signs of disease activity. Different T cell subtypes could not be distinguished in the analysis. The results gave no support for a single strong signal or clonotype linked to IBD.

From each donor, an approximately 2.4 ml peripheral blood sample was collected into PAXgene tubes and kept at -80 degrees C. Without T cell sorting, total RNA was isolated from whole blood using the PAXgene blood miRNA kit on an automated QIAcube. Deep TCRalpha and TCRbeta repertoire profiling with unique molecular barcoding was performed on peripheral blood of monozygotic twin pairs concordant or discordant for inflammatory bowel disease. Smoking habits were recorded for all twin pairs, and individuals were classified as current, former or never smokers. Spanning cysteine to phenylalanine, the CDR3 consists of 12 amino acids. No DNA is listed. According to the germline V gene, CDR1 reads SGHRS and CDR2 reads YFSETQ. Regarding this clonotype: Its antigen is still unknown.

Receptors were amplified or captured by 5' RACE. The input for every TCR library was around 3,800 ng of total RNA. For each sample, cDNA synthesis was carried out in eight separate reactions using SMARTScribe reverse transcriptase. Unique molecular identifiers containing a 6-nucleotide sample barcode were introduced through template switching during cDNA synthesis. Amplification of TCRalpha and TCRbeta cDNA involved two nested PCRs of 16 and 9 cycles, and each PCR was followed by bead purification. Before amplification, cDNA was treated with uracil DNA-glycosylase and purified using the QIAquick PCR purification kit. The second PCR was the step at which Illumina TruSeq-compatible adapters and sample-specific barcodes were added. Library quality and concentration were assessed using TapeStation and Qubit, and about 4.7 ng of each library was pooled. Pooled libraries were sequenced on an Illumina HiSeq2500 single-index Rapid Run with 2 x 100 bp reads and custom sequencing primers. As for the original processing: MiGEC version 1.2.6 was used for UMI-based consensus assembly, which corrected PCR and sequencing errors. MiXCR version 2.1.1 handled V(D)J alignment, clonotype assembly and CDR3 extraction. Normalisation of gene usage, clonotype sharing and MAIT/NKT TCR abundance was achieved by analysing the top 1000, 10 000 and 20 000 clonotypes per sample. After downsampling to 27 000 UMIs, diversity was calculated as the inverse Simpson index using the vegan R package. Paired Mann-Whitney U tests were applied to discordant twin pairs, with Benjamini-Hochberg correction for multiple testing. After TCRdb reprocessed the reads, each CDR3 protein sequence was kept as one row, without DNA. It is TCRdb's table, rather than the study itself, that gives the V and J calls and clone size. The sample's records list approximately 300,000 distinct CDR3 sequences. Over 5.5% of the sample is held by the ten biggest clonotypes.

The receptor's source is a human donor with ulcerative colitis or Crohn's disease, or a healthy co-twin of an affected twin (not recorded which). The chain is assembled from TRBV5-1 and TRBJ2-1; TCRdb names TRBD1, which stays unverified in the absence of DNA. Specimen: blood. The CDR3: CASSFRGTEQFF.